This passage covers 20 T cell receptor beta chains from one sample sequenced in a study of T-cell memory formation after mild COVID-19. TCRdb ran MiXCR on the 5' RACE reads and lists one entry per CDR3 protein. In the table there are around 220,000 distinct CDR3 sequences, roughly 15% of which are singletons. Source material: PBMCs or a T cell subset sorted from them (not recorded which). The source of these receptors is a man aged 18 to 35 who had mild COVID-19 (a few samples of this study predate the infection). Cell type and time point are not known.

The genes are TRBV12-3 or TRBV12-4 and TRBJ1-2; D is undetermined. This CDR3 is built from 13 residues. With 6 bases removed from V and 5 bases from J, the gap between germline ends came to 13 bases. CDR3 sequence: CASSQSGVYGYTF. The CDR3, as DNA: TGTGCCAGCAGCCAGAGTGGGGTATATGGCTACACCTTC.

This clonotype was detected a few times. The chain couples TRBV7-2 to TRBJ2-2; unclear D gene. Trimming cost V 7 bases and J 4 bases, with 13 bases left between them. In germline, CDR1 is SGHTA, CDR2 FQGNSA. This CDR3 has 14 amino acids. The CDR3 sequence is CASKSLVVTGELFF. CDR3 nucleotide sequence: TGTGCCAGCAAATCCTTAGTGGTCACCGGGGAGCTGTTTTTT. Complete variable domain (other parts from reference TRBV7-2 and TRBJ2-2): GAGVSQSPSNKVTEKGKDVELRCDPISGHTALYWYRQSLGQGLEFLIYFQGNSAPDKSGLPSDRFSAERTGGSVSTLTIQRTQQEDSAVYLCASKSLVVTGELFFGEGSRLTVL.

This clonotype showed up many times. V usage is TRBV4-1 and J usage is TRBJ2-1; 15 bases are a match to TRBD2. The CDR3 consists of 18 residues. V lost 5 bases and J lost 2; bases outside the gene matches: 7. Per the germline V gene, CDR1 is MGHRA and CDR2 is YSYEKL. CDR3 in DNA: TGCGCCAGCAGCGGGGGACTAGCGGGGGGTAACCCCTACAATGAGCAGTTCTTC. Its translation is CASSGGLAGGNPYNEQFF.

This clonotype occurred many times. The V gene is TRBV7-3, the J gene TRBJ1-5; D ambiguous. V was cut by 0 bases and J by 5 bases, with 17 bases left in between. The germline V gene has CDR1 SGHTA and CDR2 FQGTGA. This CDR3 is 17 amino acids long. The CDR3 nucleotides read TGTGCCAGCAGCTTAACCAGTTTTGGGTCGGTTCATCAGCCCCAGCATTTT. This translates into CASSLTSFGSVHQPQHF.

This clonotype was seen more than once but under ten times. The chain carries TRBV12-3 or TRBV12-4 and TRBJ1-1; 7 bases map to TRBD1. Losses at the gene ends were 2 bases for V and 8 bases for J; bases not matched to a gene: 5. CDR3 length: 13 amino acids. The CDR3 DNA follows: TGTGCCAGCAGTTTACGGGAGGGACAGGAAGCTTTCTTT. Protein: CASSLREGQEAFF.

This clonotype was counted a few times. This sequence joins TRBV25-1 and TRBJ1-3, with D possibly TRBD1 on 6 matching bases. Germline CDR1 and CDR2: MGHDK and SYGVNS. This CDR3 region has 14 residues. The germline V and J ends were trimmed by 2 bases and 4 bases, with 9 bases remaining between them. The DNA of the CDR3 is TGTGCCAGCAGTGAACAGGGGAGGGGAAACACCATATATTTT. This sequence encodes CASSEQGRGNTIYF.

This clonotype has only a few counts. This chain joins TRBV11-2 and TRBJ1-1; D remains ambiguous. The V end lost 7 bases, the J end lost 3 bases, and 9 bases lay between the germline ends. The CDR3 is 12 residues long. Germline CDR1 and CDR2: SGHAT and FQNNGV. Written as DNA, the CDR3 is TGTGCCAGCAACTCTGGATACACTGAAGCTTTCTTT. This sequence encodes CASNSGYTEAFF.

The chain couples TRBV6-6 to TRBJ1-2, with D uncertain. Germline loops: CDR1 MNHNY, CDR2 SVGAGI (reference sequence). This CDR3 region has 12 residues. Trimming removed 6 bases from V and 7 bases from J, with 12 bases in between. The CDR3 loop is CASRISRTGYTF. CDR3 DNA sequence: TGTGCCAGCAGGATCAGCAGAACTGGCTACACCTTC.

This clonotype appeared many times. V usage is TRBV5-1 and J usage is TRBJ2-1; the D gene is possibly TRBD1 (5 bases). Germline values: CDR1 SGHRS, CDR2 YFSETQ. Trimming shortened V by 0 bases and J by 12 bases, and 7 bases separated the two germline ends. This CDR3 region has 11 residues. The CDR3 coding sequence is TGCGCCAGCAGCTTGGAAGGGGCGCAGTTCTTC. Encoded protein: CASSLEGAQFF.

The J gene is TRBJ2-1, the V gene TRBV7-2; 10 bases are shared with TRBD1. Per the germline V gene, CDR1 is SGHTA and CDR2 is FQGNSA. The CDR3 extends over 15 amino acids. The V gene end was trimmed by 3 bases and the J gene end by 12 bases; junction bases not matched to a gene: 11. CDR3 sequence: CASSFPDRGLFGQFF. The CDR3 region has the DNA TGTGCCAGCAGCTTTCCTGACAGGGGGCTTTTCGGGCAGTTCTTC.

At least ten counts were recorded for this clonotype. This sequence joins TRBV12-3 or TRBV12-4 and TRBJ2-3, with D maybe TRBD1 (5 bases). V lost 6 bases and J lost 2, with 6 bases in between. The CDR3 sequence is 12 residues long. The CDR3 DNA reads TGTGCCAGCAGGGACAACACAGATACGCAGTATTTT. Its protein is CASRDNTDTQYF.

V is TRBV9 and J is TRBJ2-3, with a tentative D call TRBD2 (5 bases). The CDR3 loop spans 14 amino acids. Germline V gene lookup returns CDR1 SGDLS and CDR2 YYNGEE. V was pared by 3 bases and J by 3 bases, with 11 bases between. For the CDR3, the DNA is TGTGCCAGCAGCGAGACGGGGTGGACAGATACGCAGTATTTT. Protein: CASSETGWTDTQYF.

This clonotype was counted a few times. The rearrangement joins TRBV6-1 to TRBJ1-5, with D uncertain. Trimming removed 5 bases from V and 2 bases from J, with 19 bases in between. The germline CDR1 and CDR2 sequences are MNHNS and SASEGT. This CDR3 contains 17 residues. CDR3 nucleotides: TGTGCCAGCAGTCCCCTAGGTCCCCGGTTAGGCAATCAGCCCCAGCATTTT. This sequence encodes CASSPLGPRLGNQPQHF.

The chain recombines TRBV3-1 with TRBJ2-5, with D hard to call. Germline V gene sequence: CDR1 LGHDT, CDR2 YNNKEL (reference sequence). With 2 bases removed from V and 1 base from J, the gap between germline ends came to 11 bases. The CDR3 consists of 15 residues. The CDR3 nucleotides read TGTGCCAGCAGCCAAATTGGCGGAGCCCAAGAGACCCAGTACTTC. Translation: CASSQIGGAQETQYF.

This clonotype showed up just a few times. The chain recombines TRBV6-5 with TRBJ2-7; TRBD1 aligns across 9 bases. The J segment lost 5 bases and the V segment lost 8 bases, leaving 7 bases of the junction unmatched. In germline, CDR1 is MNHEY, CDR2 SVGAGI. The CDR3 sequence is 13 residues long. DNA for the CDR3: TGTGCCAGCGCTGTGGACAGGGGAAACGAGCAGTACTTC. Encoded protein: CASAVDRGNEQYF.

This chain connects TRBV6-2 or TRBV6-3 to TRBJ1-5, with no clear D. CDR1 is MNHEY, CDR2 SVGEGT, per germline. The V end lost 5 bases, the J end lost 5 bases, and 28 bases lay between the germline ends. There are 19 residues in the CDR3. The chain's CDR3 is CASSPGRLPESGRHQPQHF. CDR3 in DNA: TGTGCCAGCAGTCCTGGGAGACTGCCCGAGTCAGGTCGACATCAGCCCCAGCATTTT.

This sequence joins TRBV5-1 and TRBJ1-1; D is unresolved. Germline-derived CDR1 and CDR2 are SGHRS and YFSETQ. The length of the CDR3 is 14 residues. Trimming cost V 1 base and J 1 base, with 8 bases left between them. The chain's CDR3 is CASSLNAGNTEAFF. CDR3 coding DNA: TGCGCCAGCAGCTTGAATGCCGGGAACACTGAAGCTTTCTTT. The full variable domain, completed using reference TRBV5-1 and TRBJ1-1, is KAGVTQTPRYLIKTRGQQVTLSCSPISGHRSVSWYQQTPGQGLQFLFEYFSETQRNKGNFPGRFSGRQFSNSRSEMNVSTLELGDSALYLCASSLNAGNTEAFFGQGTRLTVV.

This clonotype occurred a few times. The genes are TRBV7-3 and TRBJ2-7; perhaps TRBD1 as D (5 bases). Per germline, CDR1 SGHTA and CDR2 FQGTGA. The V end lost 6 bases, the J end lost 3 bases, and 15 bases lay between the germline ends. The CDR3 is made up of 14 amino acids. The CDR3 DNA reads TGTGCCAGCAGTCCTACGACAGATTACTACGAGCAGTACTTC. Translating it yields CASSPTTDYYEQYF.

The J gene is TRBJ2-5, the V gene TRBV7-6; TRBD2 matches at 7 bases. Germline V gene data show CDR1 as SGHVS and CDR2 as FNYEAQ. The CDR3 length is 17 residues. The trim removed 1 base at V and 1 base at J, leaving 9 bases unmatched. The CDR3 sequence: CASSLGGSSGLQETQYF. The CDR3 coding sequence is TGTGCCAGCAGCTTAGGAGGCTCTAGCGGACTCCAAGAGACCCAGTACTTC.

The chain joins TRBV4-3 to TRBJ1-2; a weak D match, TRBD1 (6 bases). V lost 4 bases, J lost 1 base, and 10 bases lay in between. CDR1 and CDR2 from the germline V gene are LGHNA and YSLEER. The CDR3 consists of 14 residues. The CDR3 DNA reads TGCGCCAGCAGCCGACAGGCGGTTAACTATGGCTACACCTTC. This translates into CASSRQAVNYGYTF.